The rows below give T cell receptor beta chains drawn from one sample of a study of PD-1 blockade in classical Hodgkin lymphoma. Using immunoSEQ multiplex PCR, the repertoire was profiled, and TCRdb retains in-frame clones only, with some absent. The sample records 25,000 or so clones, around nine tenths being singletons. This material consisted of peripheral blood mononuclear cells (PBMCs), taken before the fourth cycle of nivolumab. These receptors came from a human donor with classical Hodgkin lymphoma. The CDR3 runs from the conserved cysteine through the conserved F or W. The order of the fields is CDR3 DNA, CDR3 protein, V gene, J gene, clone size, D gene. D genes are given only for firm matches. Clone size is given for some rows only: seen once, a few or many times, or a class if the clone is expanded.

CDR3 DNA: TGTGCCAGCAGTTTACAGGGGGTTTACACTGAAGCTTTCTTT
CDR3 protein: CASSLQGVYTEAFF
V gene: TRBV27
J gene: TRBJ1-1
clone size: -
D gene: TRBD1

CDR3 DNA: TGTGCCAGCAGTGAATATGGGGGTAACGGGGCCAACGTCCTGACTTTC
CDR3 protein: CASSEYGGNGANVLTF
V gene: TRBV25-1
J gene: TRBJ2-6
clone size: once
D gene: -

CDR3 DNA: TGTGCCAGTACATACCTCGACTATGGCTACACCTTC
CDR3 protein: CASTYLDYGYTF
V gene: TRBV2
J gene: TRBJ1-2
clone size: -
D gene: -

CDR3 DNA: TGTGCCAGCAGTCCAGGCCCCGGGACAGGGTTCACCGGGGAGCTGTTTTTT
CDR3 protein: CASSPGPGTGFTGELFF
V gene: TRBV27
J gene: TRBJ2-2
clone size: -
D gene: TRBD1

CDR3 DNA: TGTGCCAGCAGTGAATCCGGGACTAGGTGGGAGACCCAGTACTTC
CDR3 protein: CASSESGTRWETQYF
V gene: TRBV2
J gene: TRBJ2-5
clone size: -
D gene: TRBD2

CDR3 DNA: TGTGCCAGCAGCTTTGGGGGTGGCTACACCTTC
CDR3 protein: CASSFGGGYTF
V gene: TRBV5-6
J gene: TRBJ1-2
clone size: -
D gene: -

CDR3 DNA: TGTGCCAGCAGCTTAAGCAGGTCCTACTATGGCTACACCTTC
CDR3 protein: CASSLSRSYYGYTF
V gene: TRBV5-6
J gene: TRBJ1-2
clone size: -
D gene: -

CDR3 DNA: TGTGCCAGCAGTCTACTAGCGGATCGAAGAGGCGAGCAGTACTTC
CDR3 protein: CASSLLADRRGEQYF
V gene: TRBV6-1
J gene: TRBJ2-7
clone size: -
D gene: TRBD2

CDR3 DNA: TGTGCCAGCAGCCCTTGGAAGTCCACCTACGAGCAGTACTTC
CDR3 protein: CASSPWKSTYEQYF
V gene: TRBV7-9
J gene: TRBJ2-7
clone size: -
D gene: -

CDR3 DNA: TGTGCCAGCAGTTACGGGGAGGGCCTAAACACCGGGGAGCTGTTTTTT
CDR3 protein: CASSYGEGLNTGELFF
V gene: TRBV6-6
J gene: TRBJ2-2
clone size: -
D gene: TRBD2

CDR3 DNA: TGTGCCAGCAGCCGGGTCCACTCCTACGAGCAGTACTTC
CDR3 protein: CASSRVHSYEQYF
V gene: TRBV7-2
J gene: TRBJ2-7
clone size: -
D gene: -